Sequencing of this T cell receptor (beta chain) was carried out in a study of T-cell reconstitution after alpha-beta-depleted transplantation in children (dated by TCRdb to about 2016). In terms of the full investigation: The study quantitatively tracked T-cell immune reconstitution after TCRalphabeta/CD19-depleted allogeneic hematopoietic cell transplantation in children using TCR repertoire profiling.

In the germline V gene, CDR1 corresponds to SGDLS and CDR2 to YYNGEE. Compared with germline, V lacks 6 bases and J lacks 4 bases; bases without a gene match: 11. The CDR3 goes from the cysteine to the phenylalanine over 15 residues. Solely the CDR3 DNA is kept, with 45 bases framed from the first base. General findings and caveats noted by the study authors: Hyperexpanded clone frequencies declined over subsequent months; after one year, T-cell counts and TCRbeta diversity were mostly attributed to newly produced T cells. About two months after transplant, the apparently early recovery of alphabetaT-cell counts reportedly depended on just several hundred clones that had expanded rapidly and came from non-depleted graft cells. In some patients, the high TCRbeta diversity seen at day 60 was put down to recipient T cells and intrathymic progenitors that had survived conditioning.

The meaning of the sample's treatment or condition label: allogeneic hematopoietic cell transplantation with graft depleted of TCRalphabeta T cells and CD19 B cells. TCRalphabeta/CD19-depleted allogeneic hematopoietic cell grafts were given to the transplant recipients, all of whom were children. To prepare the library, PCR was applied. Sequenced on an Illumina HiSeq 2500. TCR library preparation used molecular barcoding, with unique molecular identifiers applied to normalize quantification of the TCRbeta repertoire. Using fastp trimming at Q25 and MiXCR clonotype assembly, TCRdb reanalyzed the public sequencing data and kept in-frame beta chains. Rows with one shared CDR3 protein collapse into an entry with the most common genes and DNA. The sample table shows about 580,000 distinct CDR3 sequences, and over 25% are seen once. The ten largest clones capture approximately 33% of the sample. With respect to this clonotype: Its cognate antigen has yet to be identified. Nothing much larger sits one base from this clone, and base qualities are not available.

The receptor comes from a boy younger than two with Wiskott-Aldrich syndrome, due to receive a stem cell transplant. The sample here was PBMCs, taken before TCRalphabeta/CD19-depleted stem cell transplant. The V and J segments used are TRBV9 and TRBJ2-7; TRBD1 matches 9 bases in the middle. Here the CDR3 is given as CASKIPLDRGYEQYF. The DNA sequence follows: TGTGCCAGCAAGATCCCCCTGGACAGGGGTTACGAGCAGTACTTC.